The T cell receptor beta chain described here comes from a study of blood T cell repertoires in COVID-19. Study-wide context: Sites in the United States, Italy and Spain provided acute and convalescent COVID-19 samples.

Measured with immunoSEQ multiplex PCR; TCRdb has only the in-frame clones, and not every one. Among a few hundred thousand clones, approximately 83% were seen once, and the ten largest hold more than 2%. The CDR3 runs to 14 residues. From germline, CDR1 is LGHNA and CDR2 YSLEER. V dropped 2 bases and J dropped 10 bases, with 18 bases sitting between them. The sequencing input was peripheral blood. This rearrangement joins TRBV4-3 to TRBJ2-7; a possible D gene is TRBD2 (5 bases). This receptor was obtained from a woman aged 60-75 years with acute or convalescent COVID-19. The CDR3 DNA follows: TGCGCCAGCAGCCAACACTTCGGGGTGACTGGACAGTACTTC. This gives the protein CASSQHFGVTGQYF.